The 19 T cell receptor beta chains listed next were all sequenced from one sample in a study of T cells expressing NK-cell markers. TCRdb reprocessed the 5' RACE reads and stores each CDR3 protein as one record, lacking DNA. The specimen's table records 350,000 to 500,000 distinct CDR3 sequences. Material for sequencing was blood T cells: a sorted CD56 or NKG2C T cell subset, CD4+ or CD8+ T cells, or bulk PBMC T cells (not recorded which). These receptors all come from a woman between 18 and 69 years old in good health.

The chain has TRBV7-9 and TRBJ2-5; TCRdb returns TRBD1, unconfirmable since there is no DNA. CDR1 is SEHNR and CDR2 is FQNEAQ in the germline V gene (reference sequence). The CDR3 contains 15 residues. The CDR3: CASSLQGQAEETQYF.

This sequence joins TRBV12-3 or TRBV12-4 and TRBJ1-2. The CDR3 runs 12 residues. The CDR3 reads CASSLQNYGYTF.

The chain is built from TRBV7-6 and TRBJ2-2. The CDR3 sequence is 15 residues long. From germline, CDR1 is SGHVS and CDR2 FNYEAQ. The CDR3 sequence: CASSLHSANTGELFF.

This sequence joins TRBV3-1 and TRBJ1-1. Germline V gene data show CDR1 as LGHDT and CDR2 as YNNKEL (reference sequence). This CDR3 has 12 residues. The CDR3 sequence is CASSHSRTEAFF.

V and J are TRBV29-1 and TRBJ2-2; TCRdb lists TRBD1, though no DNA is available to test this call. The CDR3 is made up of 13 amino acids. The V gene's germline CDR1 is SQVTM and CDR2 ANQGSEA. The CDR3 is CSGTFGGTGELFF.

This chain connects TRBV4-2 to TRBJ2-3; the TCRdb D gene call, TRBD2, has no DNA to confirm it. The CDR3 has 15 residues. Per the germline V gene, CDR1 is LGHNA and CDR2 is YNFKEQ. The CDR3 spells CASSQPGLDFDTQYF.

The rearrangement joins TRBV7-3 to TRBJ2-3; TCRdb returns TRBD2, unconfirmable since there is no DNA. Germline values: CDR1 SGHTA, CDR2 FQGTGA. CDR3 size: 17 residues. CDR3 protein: CASSFSGRNQYTDTQYF. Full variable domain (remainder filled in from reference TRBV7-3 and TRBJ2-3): GAGVSQTPSNKVTEKGKYVELRCDPISGHTALYWYRQSLGQGPEFLIYFQGTGAADDSGLPNDRFFAVRPEGSVSTLKIQRTERGDSAVYLCASSFSGRNQYTDTQYFGPGTRLTVL.

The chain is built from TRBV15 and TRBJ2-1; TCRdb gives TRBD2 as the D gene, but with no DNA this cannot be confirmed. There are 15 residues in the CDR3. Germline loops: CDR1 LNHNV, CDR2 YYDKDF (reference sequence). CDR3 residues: CATSRAAGGSNEQFF.

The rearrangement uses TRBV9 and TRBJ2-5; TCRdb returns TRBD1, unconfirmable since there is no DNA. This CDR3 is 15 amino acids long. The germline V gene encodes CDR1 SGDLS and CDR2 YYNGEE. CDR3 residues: CASSAYSKGWETQYF.

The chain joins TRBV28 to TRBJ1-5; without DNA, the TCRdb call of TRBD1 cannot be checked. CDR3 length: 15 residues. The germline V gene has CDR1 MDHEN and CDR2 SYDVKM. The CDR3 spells CASLSFTGPNQPQHF. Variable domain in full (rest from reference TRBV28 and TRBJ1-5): DVKVTQSSRYLVKRTGEKVFLECVQDMDHENMFWYRQDPGLGLRLIYFSYDVKMKEKGDIPEGYSVSREKKERFSLILESASTNQTSMYLCASLSFTGPNQPQHFGDGTRLSIL.

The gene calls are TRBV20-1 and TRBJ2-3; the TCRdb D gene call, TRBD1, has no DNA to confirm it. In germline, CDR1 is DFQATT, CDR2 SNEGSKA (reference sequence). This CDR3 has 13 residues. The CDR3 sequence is CSAAQGRTDTQYF.

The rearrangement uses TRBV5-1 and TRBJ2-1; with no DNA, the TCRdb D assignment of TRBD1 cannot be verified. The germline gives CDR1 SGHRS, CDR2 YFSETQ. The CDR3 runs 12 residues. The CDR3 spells CASRYGGNEQFF. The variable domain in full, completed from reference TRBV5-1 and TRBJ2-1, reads KAGVTQTPRYLIKTRGQQVTLSCSPISGHRSVSWYQQTPGQGLQFLFEYFSETQRNKGNFPGRFSGRQFSNSRSEMNVSTLELGDSALYLCASRYGGNEQFFGPGTRLTVL.

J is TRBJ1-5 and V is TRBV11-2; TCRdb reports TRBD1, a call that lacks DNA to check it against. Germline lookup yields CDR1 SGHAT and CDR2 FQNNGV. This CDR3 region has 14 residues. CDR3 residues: CASSDQTGSQPQHF.

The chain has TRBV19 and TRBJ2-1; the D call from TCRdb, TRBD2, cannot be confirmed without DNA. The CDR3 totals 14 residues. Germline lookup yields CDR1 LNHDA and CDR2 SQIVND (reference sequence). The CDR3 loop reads CASTRIAGVSEEFF.

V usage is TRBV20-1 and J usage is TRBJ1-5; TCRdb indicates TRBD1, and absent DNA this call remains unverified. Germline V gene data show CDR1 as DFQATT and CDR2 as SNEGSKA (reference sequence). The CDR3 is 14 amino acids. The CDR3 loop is CSAREPQGAEPQHF.

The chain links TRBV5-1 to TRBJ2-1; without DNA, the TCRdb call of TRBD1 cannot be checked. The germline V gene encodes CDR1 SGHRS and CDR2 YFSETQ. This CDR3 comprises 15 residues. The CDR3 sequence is CASSLGGQAHNEQFF.

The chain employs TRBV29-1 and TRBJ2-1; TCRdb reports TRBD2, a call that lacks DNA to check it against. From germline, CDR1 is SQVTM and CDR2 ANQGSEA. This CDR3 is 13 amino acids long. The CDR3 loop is CSGGLAGGYEQFF.

CDR3 loop: CSTPLVVGTNQPQHF. The V and J genes are TRBV20-1 and TRBJ1-5; TCRdb indicates TRBD1, and absent DNA this call remains unverified. The CDR3 spans 15 residues. Germline CDR1 and CDR2: DFQATT and SNEGSKA (reference sequence).

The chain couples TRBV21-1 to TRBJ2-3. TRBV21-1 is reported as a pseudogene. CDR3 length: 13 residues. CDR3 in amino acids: CASRSECKDTQYF.